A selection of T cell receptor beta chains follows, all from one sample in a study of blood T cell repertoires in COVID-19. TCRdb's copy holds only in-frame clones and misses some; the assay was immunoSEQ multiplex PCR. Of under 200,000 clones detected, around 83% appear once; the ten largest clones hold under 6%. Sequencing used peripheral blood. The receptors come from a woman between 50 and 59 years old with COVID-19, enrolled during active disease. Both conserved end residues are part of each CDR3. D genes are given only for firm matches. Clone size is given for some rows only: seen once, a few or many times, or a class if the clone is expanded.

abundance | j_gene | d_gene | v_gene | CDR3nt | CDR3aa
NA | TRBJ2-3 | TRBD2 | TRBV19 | TGTGCCAGTAGCCGGTTAGCGGGGGGCCCCACAGATACGCAGTATTTT | CASSRLAGGPTDTQYF
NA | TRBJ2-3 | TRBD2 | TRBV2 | TGTGCCAGCTTACTAGCGGGGGGGCATCGCACAGATACGCAGTATTTT | CASLLAGGHRTDTQYF
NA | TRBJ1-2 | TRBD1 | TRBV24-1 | TGTGCCACTTCGTTACAGGGGGCCGATGGCTACACCTTC | CATSLQGADGYTF
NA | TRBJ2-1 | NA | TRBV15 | TGTGCCACCAGCCCCGGCGGGGTCTCCTACAATGAGCAGTTCTTC | CATSPGGVSYNEQFF
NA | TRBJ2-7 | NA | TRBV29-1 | TGCAGCGTTGACGAGGGCTACGAGCAGTACTTC | CSVDEGYEQYF
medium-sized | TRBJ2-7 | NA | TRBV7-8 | TGTGCCAGCAGCTCCCCGATCTCGTCAGGGTCCTACGAGCAGTACTTC | CASSSPISSGSYEQYF
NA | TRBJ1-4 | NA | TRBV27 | TGTGCCAGCAGTTTACTCGGCAGGGTTAATGAAAAACTGTTTTTT | CASSLLGRVNEKLFF
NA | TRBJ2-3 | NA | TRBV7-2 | TGTGCCAGCAGCCCCGGGGGACAGATAAGCACAGATACGCAGTATTTT | CASSPGGQISTDTQYF
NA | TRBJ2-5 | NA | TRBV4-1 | TGCGCCAGCAGCCTTGTAAGGCGGGAGACCCAGTACTTC | CASSLVRRETQYF
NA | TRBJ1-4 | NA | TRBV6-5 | TGTGCCAGCTCTGAAAGGGGGGAAAAACTGTTTTTT | CASSERGEKLFF
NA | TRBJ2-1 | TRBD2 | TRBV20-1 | TGCAGTGCTAGTTCGGGGGGAAGGGGCAATGAGCAGTTCTTC | CSASSGGRGNEQFF
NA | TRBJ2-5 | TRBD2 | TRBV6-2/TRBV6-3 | TGTGCCAGCAGTTCCCCTAGCGGGGGATGGGCCTCGGAGACCCAGTACTTC | CASSSPSGGWASETQYF
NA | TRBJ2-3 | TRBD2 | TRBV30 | TGTGCCTGGAAAGCGGGGTGGACAGATACGCAGTATTTT | CAWKAGWTDTQYF
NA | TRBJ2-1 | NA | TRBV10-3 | TGTGCCATCAGTGAGTCAAAGGTCGGGAGATCCTCCTACAATGAGCAGTTCTTC | CAISESKVGRSSYNEQFF
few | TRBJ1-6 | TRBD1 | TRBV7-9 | TGTGCCAGCAGAACCAGTATGGCTACAGGGGGCAGGAATTCACCCCTCCACTTT | CASRTSMATGGRNSPLHF
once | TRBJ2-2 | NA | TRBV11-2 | TGTGCCAGCAGCTTCCGCAGGGAGAACACCGGGGAGCTGTTTTTT | CASSFRRENTGELFF
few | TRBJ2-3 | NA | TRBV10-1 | TGCGCCAGCTCTGAACAGGGAGGCACAGATACGCAGTATTTT | CASSEQGGTDTQYF
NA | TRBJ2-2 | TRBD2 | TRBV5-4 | TGTGCCAGCAGCTTGGGAGGTAGCGGGGGTTTCACCGGGGAGCTGTTTTTT | CASSLGGSGGFTGELFF
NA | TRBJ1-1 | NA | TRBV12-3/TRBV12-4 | TGTGCCAGCAAGCTGGAGGGGAACACTGAAGCTTTCTTT | CASKLEGNTEAFF
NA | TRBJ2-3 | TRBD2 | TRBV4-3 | TGCGCCAGCAGCCAAGATAGGAGCGGGGGGGCGAAAGATACGCAGTATTTT | CASSQDRSGGAKDTQYF
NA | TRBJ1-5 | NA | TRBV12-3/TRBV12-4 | TGTGCCAGCATGGGGGGAAAGCAGCCCCAGCATTTT | CASMGGKQPQHF
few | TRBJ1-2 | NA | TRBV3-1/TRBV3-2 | TGTGCCAGTGAACAGAGAGGGTATGGCGGCTACACCTTC | CASEQRGYGGYTF
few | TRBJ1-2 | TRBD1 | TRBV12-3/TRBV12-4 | TGTGCCAGCAGCGCCGACAGGGTCTACACCTTC | CASSADRVYTF
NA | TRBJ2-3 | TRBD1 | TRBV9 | TGTGCCAGCAGCCCCCAGGGCAGGGGGATCACAGATACGCAGTATTTT | CASSPQGRGITDTQYF
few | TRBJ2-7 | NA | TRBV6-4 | TGTGCCAGCAGTGACAGGGCTAGGGCGGGCTACGAGCAGTACTTC | CASSDRARAGYEQYF
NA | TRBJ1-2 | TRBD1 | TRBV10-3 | TGTGCCATCAGTGAGGGGGACAGGGTGTATGGCTACACCTTC | CAISEGDRVYGYTF
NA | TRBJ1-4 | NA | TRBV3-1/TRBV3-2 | TGTGCCAGCAGCCAAGGGCGGGTTACTGAAAAACTGTTTTTT | CASSQGRVTEKLFF
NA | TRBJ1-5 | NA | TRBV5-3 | TGTGCCAGAAGCCCCCCGGTCCGAGGGCAGCCCCAGCATTTT | CARSPPVRGQPQHF
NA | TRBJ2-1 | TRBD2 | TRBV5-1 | TGCGCCAGCAGCATTTTAGCGGGGGACAACAATGAGCAGTTCTTC | CASSILAGDNNEQFF
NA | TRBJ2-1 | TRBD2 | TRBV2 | TGTGCCAGCAGTGGTAGGGAGGGATACAATGAGCAGTTCTTC | CASSGREGYNEQFF
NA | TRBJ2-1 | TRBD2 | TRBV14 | TGTGCCAGCAGCCTGAGGACTAGCGGGGGTACCTACAATGAGCAGTTCTTC | CASSLRTSGGTYNEQFF
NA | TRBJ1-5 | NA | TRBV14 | TGTGCCAGCAGCCAAGTTTTTAACGGACTGTCTCTTAGCAATCAGCCCCAGCATTTT | CASSQVFNGLSLSNQPQHF
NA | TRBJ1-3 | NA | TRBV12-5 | TGTGCTAGTGGTTTGCCCCCCCAGGTCGCAGGGGGAAACACCATATATTTT | CASGLPPQVAGGNTIYF
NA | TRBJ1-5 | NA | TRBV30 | TGTGCCTGGAGTACAGGACCGTATCAGCCCCAGCATTTT | CAWSTGPYQPQHF
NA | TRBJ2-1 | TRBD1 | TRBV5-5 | TGTGCCAGCCACAGGGGTTCTGTAAAGGATGAGCAGTTCTTC | CASHRGSVKDEQFF
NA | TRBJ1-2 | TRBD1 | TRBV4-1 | TGCGCCAGCAGCCCAACTCGGGACAGCTCCGCCGGGGTTGGGGGCTACACCTTC | CASSPTRDSSAGVGGYTF
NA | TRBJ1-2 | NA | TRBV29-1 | TGCAGCGTGGCCGAAGGGGGGGCGAGTGGCTACACCTTC | CSVAEGGASGYTF
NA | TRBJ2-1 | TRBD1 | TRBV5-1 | TGCGCCAGCAGCTTGGCCATGACAGGGCAAAATGAGCAGTTCTTC | CASSLAMTGQNEQFF
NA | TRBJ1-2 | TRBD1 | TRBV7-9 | TGTGCCAGCAGGAGCGACAGGGAAAGTCTTGGCTACACCTTC | CASRSDRESLGYTF
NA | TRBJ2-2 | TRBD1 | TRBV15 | TGTGCCACTACTGGTTGGGACAGGGAGAACACCGGGGAGCTGTTTTTT | CATTGWDRENTGELFF
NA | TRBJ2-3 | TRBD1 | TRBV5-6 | TGTGCCAGCAGCCAGGAAAGGACAGGGCTGCAAGATACGCAGTATTTT | CASSQERTGLQDTQYF
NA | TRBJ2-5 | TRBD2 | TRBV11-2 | TGTGCCAGCAGCTTAGTCTTGTCTAGCGGGGGGGAAGAGACCCAGTACTTC | CASSLVLSSGGEETQYF
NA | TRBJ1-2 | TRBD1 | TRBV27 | TGTGCCAGCAGTCAGGGACAGGGAGCCTATGGCTACACCTTC | CASSQGQGAYGYTF
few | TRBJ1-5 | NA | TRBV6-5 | TGTGCCAGCAGTTTACAGGACGAAGGCAATCAGCCCCAGCATTTT | CASSLQDEGNQPQHF
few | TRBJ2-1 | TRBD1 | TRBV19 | TGTGCCAGTAGCGTCAGGGGGCGAGTGAACAATGAGCAGTTCTTC | CASSVRGRVNNEQFF
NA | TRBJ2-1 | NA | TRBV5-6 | TGTGCCAGCAGCTTGCGAGGGCTCTATGAGCAGTTCTTC | CASSLRGLYEQFF
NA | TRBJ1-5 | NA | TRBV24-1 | TGTGCCACCAGTGACCCGGATCAGCCCCAGCATTTT | CATSDPDQPQHF
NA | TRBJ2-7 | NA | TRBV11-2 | TGTGCCAGCAGCTTAACTGACAGCTACGAGCAGTACTTC | CASSLTDSYEQYF
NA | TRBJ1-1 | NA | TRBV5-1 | TGCGCCAGCAGCTTGGAACAGCGGAGCACTGAAGCTTTCTTT | CASSLEQRSTEAFF
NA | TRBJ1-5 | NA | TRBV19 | TGTGCCACCAAGGCGCAGGATAGCAATCAGCCCCAGCATTTT | CATKAQDSNQPQHF
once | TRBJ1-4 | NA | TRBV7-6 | TGTGCCAGCAGCTTAGGTCACAGGGAAAAACTGTTTTTT | CASSLGHREKLFF
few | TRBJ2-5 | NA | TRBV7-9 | TGTGCCAGCAGCTTAGGGGTTGAGGCGGTGATCCAAGAGACCCAGTACTTC | CASSLGVEAVIQETQYF
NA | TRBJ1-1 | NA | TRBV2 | TGTGCCAGCAGGGCTTCAGGGGTTCGGAGAGATACTGAAGCTTTCTTT | CASRASGVRRDTEAFF
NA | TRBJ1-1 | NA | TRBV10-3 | TGTGCCATCATGCGGGGGCCGAACACTGAAGCTTTCTTT | CAIMRGPNTEAFF
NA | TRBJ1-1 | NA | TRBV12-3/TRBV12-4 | TGTGCCAGCAGTTTACAGTGGAACACTGAAGCTTTCTTT | CASSLQWNTEAFF
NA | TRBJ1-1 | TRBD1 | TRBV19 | TGTGCCAGTAGTCCGAGGGACAGATGGGTTAGCGAGGGGAACACTGAAGCTTTCTTT | CASSPRDRWVSEGNTEAFF
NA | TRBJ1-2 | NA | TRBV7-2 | TGTGCCAGCAGCTCGACAGTCTCCCCCCACTATGGCTACACCTTC | CASSSTVSPHYGYTF
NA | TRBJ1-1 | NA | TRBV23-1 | TGCGCCAGCAGTCCCGGGACATCGACTTCAGCTTTCTTT | CASSPGTSTSAFF